This T cell receptor (beta chain) originates from a study of PD-L1 blockade in urothelial cancer. Study-wide context: Male patients with bladder-origin urothelial cancer numbered about nine tenths of the roughly 29. Each blood sample yielded a median of around 130,000 T cells.

The assay was immunoSEQ multiplex PCR, and TCRdb's table has in-frame clones only and misses some. Here the sample spans about 49,000 clones, less than 85% being singletons. The CDR3 runs to 18 residues. The germline V gene encodes CDR1 MNHEY and CDR2 SMNVEV (reference sequence). V lost 2 bases, J lost 6 bases, and 26 bases lay in between. This clone was detected once. The time point: pretreatment peripheral blood. The V gene is TRBV27, the J gene TRBJ2-7; D might be TRBD1 (8 bases). The origin of this receptor is a man between 65 and 79 years old with urothelial cancer. The sample was PBMCs, taken around atezolizumab (anti-PD-L1) treatment. The CDR3 DNA is TGTGCCAGCAGTTTAGCGCCGTGGGGAGGGCAGGGGGCCCCCGAGCAGTACTTC. Protein product: CASSLAPWGGQGAPEQYF.